Listed below are T cell receptor beta chains from one sample, sequenced in a study of blood T cell repertoires in COVID-19. The protocol was immunoSEQ multiplex PCR, while the TCRdb copy is restricted to in-frame clones and leaves out a portion. The sample holds some 170,000 clones, around 87% seen once. The sequenced material came from peripheral blood. Every receptor here comes from a woman between 65 and 79 years old with COVID-19, enrolled during active disease. Both conserved end residues are part of each CDR3. D genes are given only for firm matches. Clone size is given for some rows only: seen once, a few or many times, or a class if the clone is expanded.

j_gene: TRBJ2-1; v_gene: TRBV19; d_gene: .; abundance: .; CDR3nt: TGTGCCAGTAGTATGGGATACCAGTCGGGGTCCTACAATGAGCAGTTCTTC; CDR3aa: CASSMGYQSGSYNEQFF
j_gene: TRBJ2-5; v_gene: TRBV6-5; d_gene: TRBD2; abundance: .; CDR3nt: TGTGCCAGCACGGTCGGCGGGAGCGGAGTGGAGACCCAGTACTTC; CDR3aa: CASTVGGSGVETQYF
j_gene: TRBJ2-2; v_gene: TRBV29-1; d_gene: .; abundance: .; CDR3nt: TGCAGCGTTGAAATTGGAGGGACTTACACCGGGGAGCTGTTTTTT; CDR3aa: CSVEIGGTYTGELFF
j_gene: TRBJ2-3; v_gene: TRBV11-3; d_gene: .; abundance: .; CDR3nt: TGTGCCAGCAGAGATGGGGGTCGGGAGACAGATACGCAGTATTTT; CDR3aa: CASRDGGRETDTQYF
j_gene: TRBJ2-7; v_gene: TRBV7-2; d_gene: TRBD2; abundance: .; CDR3nt: TGTGCCAGCAGCTTAGAAGCGGGACCCACCGTAAAGTACTTC; CDR3aa: CASSLEAGPTVKYF
j_gene: TRBJ2-2; v_gene: TRBV10-3; d_gene: .; abundance: .; CDR3nt: TGTGCCATCAGTCGCAGGGAGAACACCGGGGAGCTGTTTTTT; CDR3aa: CAISRRENTGELFF
j_gene: TRBJ2-1; v_gene: TRBV20-1; d_gene: .; abundance: .; CDR3nt: TGCAGTGCTCCCCGTGGGGGGGAGCAGTTCTTC; CDR3aa: CSAPRGGEQFF
j_gene: TRBJ2-5; v_gene: TRBV15; d_gene: .; abundance: .; CDR3nt: TGTGCCACCAGCAGAGATACGGGGCAAGAGACCCAGTACTTC; CDR3aa: CATSRDTGQETQYF
j_gene: TRBJ1-6; v_gene: TRBV30; d_gene: TRBD1; abundance: .; CDR3nt: TGTGCCTGGAACCCGGGACAGGGAAATTCACCCCTCCACTTT; CDR3aa: CAWNPGQGNSPLHF
j_gene: TRBJ2-5; v_gene: TRBV20-1; d_gene: .; abundance: few; CDR3nt: TGCAGTGCTCTAGTACGAGAGACCCAGTACTTC; CDR3aa: CSALVRETQYF
j_gene: TRBJ1-2; v_gene: TRBV28; d_gene: TRBD1; abundance: .; CDR3nt: TGTGCCAGCAGTTCGACAGGGGAATTGGGTGGCTACACCTTC; CDR3aa: CASSSTGELGGYTF
j_gene: TRBJ2-1; v_gene: TRBV6-2/TRBV6-3; d_gene: .; abundance: few; CDR3nt: TGTGCCAGCAGCCGGACTGGCAATGAGCAGTTCTTC; CDR3aa: CASSRTGNEQFF
j_gene: TRBJ2-3; v_gene: TRBV11-2; d_gene: .; abundance: .; CDR3nt: TGTGCCAGCAGCTTATCTCTTCCGGAGGCAGATACGCAGTATTTT; CDR3aa: CASSLSLPEADTQYF
j_gene: TRBJ2-7; v_gene: TRBV29-1; d_gene: .; abundance: .; CDR3nt: TGCAGCGTTGCTAGGATATCTGGAGCCGTAACCTACGAGCAGTACTTC; CDR3aa: CSVARISGAVTYEQYF
j_gene: TRBJ1-1; v_gene: TRBV28; d_gene: .; abundance: .; CDR3nt: TGTGCCAGCAGGGCAGGGGTAGCTGAAGCTTTCTTT; CDR3aa: CASRAGVAEAFF
j_gene: TRBJ1-5; v_gene: TRBV7-2; d_gene: .; abundance: .; CDR3nt: TGTGCCAGCAGCCCGGGGGGTAGCAATCAGCCCCAGCATTTT; CDR3aa: CASSPGGSNQPQHF
j_gene: TRBJ2-2; v_gene: TRBV4-1; d_gene: .; abundance: .; CDR3nt: TGCGCCAGCAGCCCTGGAGGTCCCGGGGAGCTGTTTTTT; CDR3aa: CASSPGGPGELFF
j_gene: TRBJ2-2; v_gene: TRBV5-4; d_gene: TRBD2; abundance: once; CDR3nt: TGTGCCAGCCGCCCGGGGCGGGGGTACACCGGGGAGCTGTTTTTT; CDR3aa: CASRPGRGYTGELFF
j_gene: TRBJ1-3; v_gene: TRBV2; d_gene: .; abundance: .; CDR3nt: TGTGCCAGCAGGCAAGCGGGCGCACTCTCTGGAAACACCATATATTTT; CDR3aa: CASRQAGALSGNTIYF
j_gene: TRBJ1-6; v_gene: TRBV28; d_gene: .; abundance: .; CDR3nt: TGTGCCACCCGAGGCCTGTATAATTCACCCCTCCACTTT; CDR3aa: CATRGLYNSPLHF
j_gene: TRBJ2-7; v_gene: TRBV5-1; d_gene: TRBD2; abundance: .; CDR3nt: TGCGCCAGCAGCTTGGGGACTAGCGGGATCTACGAGCAGTACTTC; CDR3aa: CASSLGTSGIYEQYF
j_gene: TRBJ1-2; v_gene: TRBV3-1/TRBV3-2; d_gene: .; abundance: .; CDR3nt: TGTGCCAGCAGCCCGGGGGACCGAAACTATGGCTACACCTTC; CDR3aa: CASSPGDRNYGYTF
j_gene: TRBJ2-5; v_gene: TRBV5-1; d_gene: .; abundance: .; CDR3nt: TGCGCCAGCAGCTACCGAAGGGTGCAGGGAGAGACCCAGTACTTC; CDR3aa: CASSYRRVQGETQYF
j_gene: TRBJ2-5; v_gene: TRBV11-3; d_gene: TRBD2; abundance: .; CDR3nt: TGTGCCAGCAGCTTTGGACTAGCGGGATGGGGAGAGACCCAGTACTTC; CDR3aa: CASSFGLAGWGETQYF
j_gene: TRBJ2-1; v_gene: TRBV6-2/TRBV6-3; d_gene: .; abundance: .; CDR3nt: TGTGCCAGCAGCCCTACACGTACGGGACAACCCTACAATGAGCAGTTCTTC; CDR3aa: CASSPTRTGQPYNEQFF
j_gene: TRBJ2-7; v_gene: TRBV5-1; d_gene: TRBD2; abundance: .; CDR3nt: TGCGCCAGCAGCTCGGGACTAGCGGAAACCTACGAGCAGTACTTC; CDR3aa: CASSSGLAETYEQYF
j_gene: TRBJ1-3; v_gene: TRBV19; d_gene: .; abundance: .; CDR3nt: TGTGCCAGTAGTATGATCGACAGAGAAGAAAACACCATATATTTT; CDR3aa: CASSMIDREENTIYF
j_gene: TRBJ2-1; v_gene: TRBV12-5; d_gene: TRBD2; abundance: .; CDR3nt: TGTGCTAGTGGTTTGGTTGGTATTAGCGGGACTCTCTCCTACAATGAGCAGTTCTTC; CDR3aa: CASGLVGISGTLSYNEQFF
j_gene: TRBJ1-5; v_gene: TRBV19; d_gene: .; abundance: .; CDR3nt: TGTGCCAGTAGTGACGTGGCAGGGGTAGGACAGCCCCAGCATTTT; CDR3aa: CASSDVAGVGQPQHF
j_gene: TRBJ2-7; v_gene: TRBV11-3; d_gene: TRBD1; abundance: .; CDR3nt: TGTGCCAGCTCAAAGACAGGGTCCTACGAGCAGTACTTC; CDR3aa: CASSKTGSYEQYF
j_gene: TRBJ2-5; v_gene: TRBV7-9; d_gene: TRBD1; abundance: .; CDR3nt: TGTGCCAGCAGCTTAGTGTCAGACAGGGCCCAAGAGACCCAGTACTTC; CDR3aa: CASSLVSDRAQETQYF
j_gene: TRBJ2-3; v_gene: TRBV27; d_gene: .; abundance: .; CDR3nt: TGTGCCAGCAGTTTCAGTGTAGCGTCAGATACGCAGTATTTT; CDR3aa: CASSFSVASDTQYF
j_gene: TRBJ1-1; v_gene: TRBV19; d_gene: .; abundance: .; CDR3nt: TGTGCCAGTAGTATTAACCAATGGGGGGAAGGCACTGAAGCTTTCTTT; CDR3aa: CASSINQWGEGTEAFF
j_gene: TRBJ1-5; v_gene: TRBV10-2; d_gene: .; abundance: .; CDR3nt: TGCGCCAGCAGCGAGAGACTGGAGAATCAGCCCCAGCATTTT; CDR3aa: CASSERLENQPQHF
j_gene: TRBJ1-3; v_gene: TRBV6-1; d_gene: TRBD1; abundance: .; CDR3nt: TGTGCCAGCAGTGAAGTCACGACAGGGAGAAACACCATATATTTT; CDR3aa: CASSEVTTGRNTIYF
j_gene: TRBJ2-7; v_gene: TRBV30; d_gene: TRBD1; abundance: .; CDR3nt: TGTGCCTGGGCGGGACAGGGGGCCGAGCAGTACTTC; CDR3aa: CAWAGQGAEQYF
j_gene: TRBJ2-7; v_gene: TRBV4-1; d_gene: .; abundance: .; CDR3nt: TGCGCCAGCAGTCCCCCCGACGGGAGTGCGTACGAGCAGTACTTC; CDR3aa: CASSPPDGSAYEQYF
j_gene: TRBJ2-7; v_gene: TRBV7-9; d_gene: TRBD1; abundance: .; CDR3nt: TGTGCCAGCAGCTTGACAGGGTCCGAGCAGTACTTC; CDR3aa: CASSLTGSEQYF
j_gene: TRBJ1-4; v_gene: TRBV6-5; d_gene: TRBD1; abundance: once; CDR3nt: TGTGCCAGCAGTTACGAGACAGGGGGGAGGGAAAAACTGTTTTTT; CDR3aa: CASSYETGGREKLFF
j_gene: TRBJ2-2; v_gene: TRBV28; d_gene: .; abundance: once; CDR3nt: TGTGCCAGCAGTTCAAACAGGAACACCGGGGAGCTGTTTTTT; CDR3aa: CASSSNRNTGELFF
j_gene: TRBJ2-2; v_gene: TRBV19; d_gene: .; abundance: .; CDR3nt: TGTGCCAGTAGTATATACAGGGTGACCGGGGAGCTGTTTTTT; CDR3aa: CASSIYRVTGELFF
j_gene: TRBJ2-6; v_gene: TRBV6-5; d_gene: TRBD1; abundance: .; CDR3nt: TGTGCCAGCAGGACAGGGGCTGGGGCCAACGTCCTGACTTTC; CDR3aa: CASRTGAGANVLTF
j_gene: TRBJ2-3; v_gene: TRBV4-1; d_gene: TRBD2; abundance: .; CDR3nt: TGCGCCAGCAGCCCACTGGGACTAGCGGATCGATCTAGCACAGATACGCAGTATTTT; CDR3aa: CASSPLGLADRSSTDTQYF
j_gene: TRBJ1-4; v_gene: TRBV19; d_gene: .; abundance: .; CDR3nt: TGTGCCAGTAGTATAACGGGGATCGATGAAAAACTGTTTTTT; CDR3aa: CASSITGIDEKLFF
j_gene: TRBJ1-4; v_gene: TRBV6-2/TRBV6-3; d_gene: .; abundance: .; CDR3nt: TGTGCCAGCAGTTACCAAGCGGGCGCGTGGGATTCGTTT; CDR3aa: CASSYQAGAWDSF
j_gene: TRBJ2-5; v_gene: TRBV5-4; d_gene: TRBD2; abundance: .; CDR3nt: TGTGCCAGCAGCTTGAGTAGCGGGAGATGGGAGACCCAGTACTTC; CDR3aa: CASSLSSGRWETQYF
j_gene: TRBJ2-5; v_gene: TRBV20-1; d_gene: TRBD2; abundance: once; CDR3nt: TGCAGTGCTAGTACTAGCGGGAGTTCAGAGACCCAGTACTTC; CDR3aa: CSASTSGSSETQYF
j_gene: TRBJ2-3; v_gene: TRBV4-1; d_gene: TRBD1; abundance: .; CDR3nt: TGCGCCAGCAGCCAAGGGGGGCGGGGGACAGGGTGGACAGATACGCAGTATTTT; CDR3aa: CASSQGGRGTGWTDTQYF
j_gene: TRBJ1-1; v_gene: TRBV11-3; d_gene: .; abundance: .; CDR3nt: TGTGCCAGCAGCTATGACGGACAGAACACTGAAGCTTTCTTT; CDR3aa: CASSYDGQNTEAFF
j_gene: TRBJ1-2; v_gene: TRBV3-1/TRBV3-2; d_gene: .; abundance: .; CDR3nt: TGTGCCAGCAGCCAAGACGGACACCAGTATGGCTACACCTTC; CDR3aa: CASSQDGHQYGYTF
j_gene: TRBJ2-3; v_gene: TRBV28; d_gene: TRBD2; abundance: .; CDR3nt: TGTGCCAGCAGTTTTTCTAGCGGATACACAGATACGCAGTATTTT; CDR3aa: CASSFSSGYTDTQYF
j_gene: TRBJ1-4; v_gene: TRBV5-5; d_gene: TRBD1; abundance: few; CDR3nt: TGTGCCAGCAGGAAGGGGGCGGGTAATGAAAAACTGTTTTTT; CDR3aa: CASRKGAGNEKLFF